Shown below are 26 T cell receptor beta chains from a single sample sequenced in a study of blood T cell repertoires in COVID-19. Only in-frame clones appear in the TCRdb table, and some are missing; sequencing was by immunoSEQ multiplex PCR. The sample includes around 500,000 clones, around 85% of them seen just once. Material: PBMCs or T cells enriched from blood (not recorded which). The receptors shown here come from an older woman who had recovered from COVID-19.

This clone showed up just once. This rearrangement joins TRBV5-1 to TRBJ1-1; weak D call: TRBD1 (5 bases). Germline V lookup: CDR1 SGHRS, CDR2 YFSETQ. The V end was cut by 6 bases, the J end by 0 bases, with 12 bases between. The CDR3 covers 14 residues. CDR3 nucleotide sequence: TGCGCCAGCACCTGGGGGGGTTTGAACACTGAAGCTTTCTTT. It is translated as CASTWGGLNTEAFF.

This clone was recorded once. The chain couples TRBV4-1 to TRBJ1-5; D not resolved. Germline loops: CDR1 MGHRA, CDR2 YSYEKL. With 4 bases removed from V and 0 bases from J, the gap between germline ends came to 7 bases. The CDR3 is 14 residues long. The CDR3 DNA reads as TGCGCCAGCAGCCTTCAGGTTAGCAATCAGCCCCAGCATTTT. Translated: CASSLQVSNQPQHF.

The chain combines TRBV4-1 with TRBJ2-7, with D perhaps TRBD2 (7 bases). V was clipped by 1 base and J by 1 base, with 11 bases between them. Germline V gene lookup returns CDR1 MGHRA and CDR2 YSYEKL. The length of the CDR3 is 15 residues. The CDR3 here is CASSQVGGASYEQYF. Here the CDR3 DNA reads TGCGCCAGCAGCCAAGTAGGGGGGGCTTCCTACGAGCAGTACTTC.

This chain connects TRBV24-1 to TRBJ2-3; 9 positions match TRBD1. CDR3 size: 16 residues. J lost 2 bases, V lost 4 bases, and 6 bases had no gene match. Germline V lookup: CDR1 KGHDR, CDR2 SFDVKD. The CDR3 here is CATSDTGTGLTDTQYF. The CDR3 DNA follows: TGTGCCACCAGTGACACCGGGACAGGGCTCACAGATACGCAGTATTTT.

The CDR3 bases are TGTGCCAGCAGTGAAGGGGGCGCAGGGACCGGGGAGCTGTTTTTT. Protein product: CASSEGGAGTGELFF. This chain joins TRBV6-1 and TRBJ2-2; possible D gene TRBD1, 5 bases. This CDR3 is built from 15 residues. Germline V lookup: CDR1 MNHNS, CDR2 SASEGT. V lost 1 base, J lost 5 bases, and 11 bases lay in between.

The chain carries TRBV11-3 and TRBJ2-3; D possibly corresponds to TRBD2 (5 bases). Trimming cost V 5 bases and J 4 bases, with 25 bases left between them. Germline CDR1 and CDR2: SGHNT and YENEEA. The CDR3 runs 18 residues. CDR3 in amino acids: CASSRNALALELSDTQYF. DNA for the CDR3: TGTGCCAGCAGCCGAAATGCGCTAGCTCTGGAGTTATCAGATACGCAGTATTTT.

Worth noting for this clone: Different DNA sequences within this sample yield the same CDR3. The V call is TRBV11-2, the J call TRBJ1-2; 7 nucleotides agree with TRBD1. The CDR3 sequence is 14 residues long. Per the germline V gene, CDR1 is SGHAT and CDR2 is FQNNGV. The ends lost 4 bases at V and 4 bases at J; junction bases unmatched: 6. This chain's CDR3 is CASSSPAGGYGYTF. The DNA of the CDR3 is TGTGCCAGCAGCTCGCCTGCAGGGGGCTATGGCTACACCTTC.

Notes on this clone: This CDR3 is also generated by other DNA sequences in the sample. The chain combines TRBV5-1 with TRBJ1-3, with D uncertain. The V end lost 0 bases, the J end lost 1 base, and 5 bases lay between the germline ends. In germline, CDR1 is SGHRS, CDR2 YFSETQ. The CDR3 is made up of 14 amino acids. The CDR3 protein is CASSLGQSGNTIYF. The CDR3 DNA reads TGCGCCAGCAGCTTGGGACAATCTGGAAACACCATATATTTT.

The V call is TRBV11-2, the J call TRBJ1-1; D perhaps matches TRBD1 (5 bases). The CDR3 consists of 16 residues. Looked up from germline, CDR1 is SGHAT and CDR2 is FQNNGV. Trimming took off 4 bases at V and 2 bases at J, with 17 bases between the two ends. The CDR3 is CASSSSVGGFNTEAFF. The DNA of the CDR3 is TGTGCCAGCAGCTCTTCCGTCGGGGGATTTAACACTGAAGCTTTCTTT. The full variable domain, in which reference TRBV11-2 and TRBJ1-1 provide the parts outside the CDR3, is EAGVAQSPRYKIIEKRQSVAFWCNPISGHATLYWYQQILGQGPKLLIQFQNNGVVDDSQLPKDRFSAERLKGVDSTLKIQPAKLEDSAVYLCASSSSVGGFNTEAFFGQGTRLTVV.

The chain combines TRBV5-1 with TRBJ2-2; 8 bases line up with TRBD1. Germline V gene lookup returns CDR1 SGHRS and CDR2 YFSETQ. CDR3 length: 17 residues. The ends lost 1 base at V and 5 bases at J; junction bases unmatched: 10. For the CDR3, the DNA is TGCGCCAGCAGCTTGCGCCCGACAGGGGTGGGAACCGGGGAGCTGTTTTTT. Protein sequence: CASSLRPTGVGTGELFF.

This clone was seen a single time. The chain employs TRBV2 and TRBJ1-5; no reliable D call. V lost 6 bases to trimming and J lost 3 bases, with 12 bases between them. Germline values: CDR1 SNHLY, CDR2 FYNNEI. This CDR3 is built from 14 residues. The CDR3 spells CASSERIFNQPQHF. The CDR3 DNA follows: TGTGCCAGCAGCGAGCGCATCTTCAATCAGCCCCAGCATTTT.

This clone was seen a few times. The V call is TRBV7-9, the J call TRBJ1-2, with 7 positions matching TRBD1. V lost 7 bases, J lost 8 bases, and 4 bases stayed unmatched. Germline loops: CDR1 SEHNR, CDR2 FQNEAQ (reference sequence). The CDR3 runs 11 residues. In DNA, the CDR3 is TGTGCCAGCAACAGGGGAAACGGCTACACCTTC. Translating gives CASNRGNGYTF.

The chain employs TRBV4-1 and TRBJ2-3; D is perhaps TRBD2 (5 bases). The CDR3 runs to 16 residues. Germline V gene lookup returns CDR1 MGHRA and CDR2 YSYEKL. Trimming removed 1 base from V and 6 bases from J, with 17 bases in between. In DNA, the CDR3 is TGCGCCAGCAGCCAAGTTACTAGGAACCCTGGGGATACGCAGTATTTT. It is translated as CASSQVTRNPGDTQYF.

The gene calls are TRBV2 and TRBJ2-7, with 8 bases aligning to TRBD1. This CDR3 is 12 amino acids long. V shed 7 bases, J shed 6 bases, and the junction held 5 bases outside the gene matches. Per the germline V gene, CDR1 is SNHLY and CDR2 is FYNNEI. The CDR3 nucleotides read TGTGCCAGCAACATACAGGGGGGCGAGCAGTACGTC. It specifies CASNIQGGEQYV.

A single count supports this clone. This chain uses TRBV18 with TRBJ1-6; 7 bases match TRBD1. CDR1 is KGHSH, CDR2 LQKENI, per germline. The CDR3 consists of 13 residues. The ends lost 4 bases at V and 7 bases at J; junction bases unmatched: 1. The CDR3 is CASSLQGNSPLHF. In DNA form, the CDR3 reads TGTGCCAGCTCACTACAGGGGAATTCACCCCTCCACTTT.

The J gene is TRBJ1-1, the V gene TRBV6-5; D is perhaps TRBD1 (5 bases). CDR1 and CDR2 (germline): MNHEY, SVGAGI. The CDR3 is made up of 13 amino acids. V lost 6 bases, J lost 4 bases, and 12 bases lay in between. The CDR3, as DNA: TGTGCCAGCAGGCCCCCAGGGATCACTGAAGCTTTCTTT. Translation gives CASRPPGITEAFF.

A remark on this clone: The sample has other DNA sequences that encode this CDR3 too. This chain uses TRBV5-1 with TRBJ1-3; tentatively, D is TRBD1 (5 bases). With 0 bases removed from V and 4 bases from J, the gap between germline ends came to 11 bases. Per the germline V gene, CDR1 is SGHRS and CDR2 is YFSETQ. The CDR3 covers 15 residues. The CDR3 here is CASSLGQGYGNTIYF. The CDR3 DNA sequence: TGCGCCAGCAGCTTGGGTCAGGGATACGGAAACACCATATATTTT.

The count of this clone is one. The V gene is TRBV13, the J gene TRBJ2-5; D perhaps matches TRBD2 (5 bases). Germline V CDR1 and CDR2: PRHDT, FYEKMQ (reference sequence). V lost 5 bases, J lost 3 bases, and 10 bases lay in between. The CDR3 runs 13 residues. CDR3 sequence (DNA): TGTGCCAGCAGCCCCACTAGGGAAGAGACCCAGTACTTC. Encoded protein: CASSPTREETQYF.

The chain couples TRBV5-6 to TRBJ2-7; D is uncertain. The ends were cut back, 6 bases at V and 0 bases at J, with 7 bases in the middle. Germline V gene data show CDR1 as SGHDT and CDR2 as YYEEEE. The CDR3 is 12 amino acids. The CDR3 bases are TGTGCCAGCACCACAAACTCCTACGAGCAGTACTTC. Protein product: CASTTNSYEQYF.

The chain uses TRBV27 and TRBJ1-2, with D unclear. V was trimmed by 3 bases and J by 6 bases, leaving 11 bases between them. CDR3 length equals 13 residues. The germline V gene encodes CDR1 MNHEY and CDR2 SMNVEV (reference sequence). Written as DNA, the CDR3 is TGTGCCAGCAGTTTTGGCGTGGAGGATGGCTACACCTTC. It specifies CASSFGVEDGYTF.

The CDR3 coding sequence is TGTGCCAGCAGATCGCCTAGGACAGGGGGCAACTATGGCTACACCTTC. Translating gives CASRSPRTGGNYGYTF. The V call is TRBV11-2, the J call TRBJ1-2, with 11 bases identical to TRBD1. The V gene end was trimmed by 6 bases and the J gene end by 2 bases; junction bases not matched to a gene: 8. CDR1 and CDR2 from the germline V gene are SGHAT and FQNNGV. The CDR3 has 16 amino acids. Supplemented by reference TRBV11-2 and TRBJ1-2, the full variable domain reads EAGVAQSPRYKIIEKRQSVAFWCNPISGHATLYWYQQILGQGPKLLIQFQNNGVVDDSQLPKDRFSAERLKGVDSTLKIQPAKLEDSAVYLCASRSPRTGGNYGYTFGSGTRLTVV.

The chain's CDR3 is CASLRQFETQYF. In DNA, the CDR3 is TGTGCCAGCCTACGACAGTTTGAGACCCAGTACTTC. V is TRBV12-3 or TRBV12-4 and J is TRBJ2-5, with a weak D call TRBD1 (5 bases). With 8 bases removed from V and 5 bases from J, the gap between germline ends came to 12 bases. This CDR3 has 12 amino acids.

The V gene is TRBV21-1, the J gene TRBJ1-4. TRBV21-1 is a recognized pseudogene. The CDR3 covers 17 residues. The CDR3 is CASSKAWETLTNEKLFF. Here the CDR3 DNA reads TGTGCCAGCAGCAAAGCGTGGGAGACCTTAACTAATGAAAAACTGTTTTTT.

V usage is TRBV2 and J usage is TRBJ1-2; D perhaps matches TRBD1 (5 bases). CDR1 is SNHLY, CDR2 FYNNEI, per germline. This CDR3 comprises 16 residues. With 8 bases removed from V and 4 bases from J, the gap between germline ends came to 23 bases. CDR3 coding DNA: TGTGCCAGCGGGCCGTCCGGGGCCCAGGGAGGCTATGGCTACACCTTC. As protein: CASGPSGAQGGYGYTF.

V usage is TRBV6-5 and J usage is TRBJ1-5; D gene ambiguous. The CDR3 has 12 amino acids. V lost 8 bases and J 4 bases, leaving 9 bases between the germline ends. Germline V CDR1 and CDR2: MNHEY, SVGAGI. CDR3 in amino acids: CASADTNQPQHF. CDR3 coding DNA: TGTGCCAGCGCAGATACAAATCAGCCCCAGCATTTT.

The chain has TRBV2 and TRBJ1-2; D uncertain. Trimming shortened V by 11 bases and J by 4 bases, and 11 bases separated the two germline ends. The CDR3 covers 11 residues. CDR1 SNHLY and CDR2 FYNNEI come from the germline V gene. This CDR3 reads CARSSAYGYTF. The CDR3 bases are TGTGCCCGCTCCAGTGCCTATGGCTACACCTTC.